This entry is about one TCR beta chain. Its antigen is still unknown. The data were obtained in a study of blood T cells in healthy people across ages. In the study overall: When template switching was applied, about one barcoded beta molecule was captured per two T cells.

J was trimmed by 2 bases and V by 8 bases; bases with no gene match: 1. The CDR3 is made up of 13 amino acids. Germline assignment: CDR1 ENHRY and CDR2 SYGVKD. The second PCR ran 7 to 11 cycles with a sample-barcoded 5' primer and J-beta primers. Tagging of each cDNA molecule was performed by a template-switch adaptor with 12 random nucleotides. Each CDR3 protein is one row after TCRdb ran MiXCR on the 5' RACE reads. The table records about 640,000 distinct CDR3 sequences, under 70% of them present only once. The study drew donors from healthy Caucasian individuals in Russia aged roughly 6 to 95. Findings and caveats of the study: Versus aged donors, long-lived donors had higher diversity and more naive CD4+ cells.

This chain uses TRBV10-3 with TRBJ2-7, with TRBD1 matching over 12 bases. This sequence originates from a man aged 55-75 years in good health. The sample consisted of blood. The CDR3 protein is CAIGDRGPYEQYF. The CDR3 nucleotides read TGTGCCATCGGGGACAGGGGGCCCTACGAGCAGTACTTC.